The 27 T cell receptor beta chains below were found in one sample sequenced in a study of blood T cell repertoires in COVID-19. Assay: immunoSEQ multiplex PCR; the TCRdb copy retains only in-frame clones and omits some. The table includes more than 100,000 clones, approximately 80% detected once. Sequencing was carried out using peripheral blood. These receptor sequences come from a woman aged 55-70 years with active or convalescent COVID-19.

The V and J genes are TRBV7-2 and TRBJ1-5; TRBD1 might be the D (5 bases). Germline-derived CDR1 and CDR2 are SGHTA and FQGNSA. The CDR3 extends over 16 amino acids. The V and J ends lost 1 base and 1 base respectively, with 11 bases between them. CDR3 in DNA: TGTGCCAGCAGCTTAGAGTCTGGGGCAAGCAATCAGCCCCAGCATTTT. It is translated as CASSLESGASNQPQHF.

The chain links TRBV3-1 (or the pseudogene TRBV3-2) to TRBJ2-1; D gene unclear. Germline lookup yields CDR1 LGHDT and CDR2 YNNKEL (reference sequence). Trimming took 4 bases from V and 0 from J, leaving 10 bases between them. CDR3 length: 15 residues. CDR3 DNA: TGTGCCAGCAGCCTCCCCTTGAGCTCCTACAATGAGCAGTTCTTC. It is translated as CASSLPLSSYNEQFF.

This clone was detected once. The chain combines TRBV30 with TRBJ2-3, with D possibly being TRBD1 (5 bases). CDR1 GTSNPN and CDR2 SVGIG come from the germline V gene (reference sequence). CDR3 size: 15 residues. Trimming stripped 4 bases from V and 4 bases from J, with 18 bases between. The CDR3 is CAWIPAALGPDTQYF. In nucleotides, the CDR3 is TGTGCCTGGATCCCTGCTGCTTTGGGGCCAGATACGCAGTATTTT.

This clone was found a few times. J is TRBJ1-1 and V is TRBV3-1 (or the pseudogene TRBV3-2); no reliable D call. V was pared by 3 bases and J by 4 bases, with 6 bases between. The germline CDR1 and CDR2 sequences are LGHDT and YNNKEL (reference sequence). The CDR3 sequence is 12 residues long. The CDR3 region is CASSQSTTEAFF. The DNA for the CDR3 is TGTGCCAGCAGCCAGAGTACCACTGAAGCTTTCTTT.

Points on this clone: This is likely a read error, given that the CDR3 carries no conserved phenylalanine or tryptophan at its end. The DNA is left out, because the CDR3 cannot be placed on it with certainty; the CDR3 is given as TCRdb lists it. CDR3: CASSPQLTSVTPI. The V gene is TRBV28, the J gene TRBJ1-1. Germline CDR1 reads MDHEN; CDR2 reads SYDVKM. The CDR3 spans 13 amino acids, including both terminal residues.

The gene calls are TRBV29-1 and TRBJ2-3; D is possibly TRBD2 (5 bases). The germline V gene has CDR1 SQVTM and CDR2 ANQGSEA. V was shortened by 7 bases and J by 0 bases, with 20 bases between the two germline ends. The CDR3 is made up of 16 amino acids. CDR3 loop: CSADIGVEASTDTQYF. CDR3 DNA sequence: TGCAGCGCTGATATCGGGGTCGAGGCAAGCACAGATACGCAGTATTTT.

The chain links TRBV6-2 or TRBV6-3 to TRBJ2-7; D is ambiguous. Trimming took 4 bases from V and 4 from J, leaving 5 bases between them. CDR3 length: 11 residues. The germline gives CDR1 MNHEY, CDR2 SVGEGT. CDR3 residues: CASSFRYEQYF. In DNA, the CDR3 is TGTGCCAGCAGTTTCAGGTACGAGCAGTACTTC.

CDR3 residues: CASSQNKGAQETQYF. The CDR3, as DNA: TGTGCCAGCAGCCAAAATAAAGGGGCTCAAGAGACCCAGTACTTC. This chain links TRBV7-2 with TRBJ2-5, with TRBD1 as a possible D gene (5 bases). Germline V gives CDR1 SGHTA, CDR2 FQGNSA. V was clipped by 5 bases and J by 2 bases, with 15 bases between them. The length of the CDR3 is 15 residues.

The chain combines TRBV19 with TRBJ1-1; 8 bases match TRBD1. Germline trimming cut 3 bases from V and 0 bases from J; bases unmatched to any gene: 6. The germline CDR1 and CDR2 sequences are LNHDA and SQIVND (reference sequence). The CDR3 totals 16 residues. The CDR3 bases are TGTGCCAGTAGTATCACAGGGGGGGTGTTGAACACTGAAGCTTTCTTT. Protein sequence: CASSITGGVLNTEAFF. The whole variable domain, remainder taken from reference TRBV19 and TRBJ1-1, is DGGITQSPKYLFRKEGQNVTLSCEQNLNHDAMYWYRQDPGQGLRLIYYSQIVNDFQKGDIAEGYSVSREKKESFPLTVTSAQKNPTAFYLCASSITGGVLNTEAFFGQGTRLTVV.

This clone has only a few counts. The V and J genes are TRBV25-1 and TRBJ2-5; 7 nucleotides align to TRBD1. Losses at the gene ends were 2 bases for V and 2 bases for J; bases not matched to a gene: 5. The CDR3 totals 15 residues. Germline CDR1 reads MGHDK; CDR2 reads SYGVNS. This CDR3 reads CASSEPWDRQETQYF. The CDR3 nucleotides are TGTGCCAGCAGTGAACCCTGGGACAGACAAGAGACCCAGTACTTC.

The chain couples TRBV5-1 to TRBJ1-2; D is perhaps TRBD1 (6 bases). Deletions cut 2 bases from V and 3 bases from J, with 17 bases between. This CDR3 has 16 residues. Germline V lookup: CDR1 SGHRS, CDR2 YFSETQ. The CDR3 DNA is TGCGCCAGCAGCTTCCAGGGGAGTGATCTAGACTATGGCTACACCTTC. It yields the protein CASSFQGSDLDYGYTF.

In this sample, this clone turned up once. The chain combines TRBV5-6 with TRBJ2-7; D may be TRBD2 (6 bases). V was pared by 0 bases and J by 1 base, with 8 bases between. From germline, CDR1 is SGHDT and CDR2 YYEEEE. This CDR3 is 14 amino acids long. CDR3 loop: CASSLDGGSYEQYV. The CDR3 nucleotides read TGTGCCAGCAGCTTGGACGGGGGTTCCTACGAGCAGTACGTC.

This chain connects TRBV6-5 to TRBJ1-4; 7 bases are a match to TRBD1. The CDR3 loop spans 14 amino acids. The trim removed 6 bases at V and 4 bases at J, leaving 5 bases unmatched. Per the germline V gene, CDR1 is MNHEY and CDR2 is SVGAGI. CDR3 bases: TGTGCCAGCAGCTGGGACAGAGTTAATGAAAAACTGTTTTTT. As protein: CASSWDRVNEKLFF.

There are a few counts of this clone. The chain uses TRBV3-1 (or the pseudogene TRBV3-2) and TRBJ2-3; 10 positions agree with TRBD2. Germline values: CDR1 LGHDT, CDR2 YNNKEL (reference sequence). The CDR3 has 15 residues. V lost 5 bases and J lost 3; bases outside the gene matches: 5. In DNA, the CDR3 is TGTGCCAGCAGCTACAGCGGGGGGGCGACAGATACGCAGTATTTT. Translating it yields CASSYSGGATDTQYF.

A single count supports this clone. The J gene is TRBJ2-1, the V gene TRBV7-6; tentative D call: TRBD2 (6 bases). Trimming stripped 5 bases from V and 6 bases from J, with 8 bases between. The CDR3 sequence is 12 residues long. Germline CDR1 reads SGHVS; CDR2 reads FNYEAQ. The CDR3 here is CASSPGLNEQFF. The CDR3 bases are TGTGCCAGCAGCCCGGGACTCAATGAGCAGTTCTTC.

The chain recombines TRBV19 with TRBJ2-3, with D tentatively TRBD2 (6 bases). The germline CDR1 and CDR2 sequences are LNHDA and SQIVND (reference sequence). The length of the CDR3 is 12 residues. V shed 3 bases and J shed 5 bases, with 6 bases lying between them. CDR3 sequence: CASSMGGDTQYF. DNA for the CDR3: TGTGCCAGTAGTATGGGGGGAGATACGCAGTATTTT.

The rearrangement joins TRBV5-1 to TRBJ2-5, with a weak D call TRBD1 (6 bases). CDR1 is SGHRS and CDR2 is YFSETQ in the germline V gene. The CDR3 is 15 residues long. The germline V and J ends were trimmed by 2 bases and 1 base, with 12 bases remaining between them. CDR3 nucleotide sequence: TGCGCCAGCAGCTTCCTGGGGGCGGCCCAAGAGACCCAGTACTTC. Translating it yields CASSFLGAAQETQYF.

J is TRBJ2-2 and V is TRBV5-8, with a possible D match to TRBD1 (5 bases). Per the germline V gene, CDR1 is SGHTS and CDR2 is YDEGEE. Trimming pared 4 bases from V and 5 bases from J, leaving 9 bases between. The CDR3 contains 13 residues. The CDR3 here is CASSPTATGELFF. Here the CDR3 DNA reads TGTGCCAGCAGCCCGACAGCGACCGGGGAGCTGTTTTTT.

The chain couples TRBV7-3 to TRBJ2-3; TRBD1 matches at 11 bases. The length of the CDR3 is 16 residues. Germline V gene data show CDR1 as SGHTA and CDR2 as FQGTGA. With 2 bases clipped from V and 6 bases from J, the junction kept 7 bases outside the gene matches. The CDR3 sequence is CASSLGGDRGYDTQYF. DNA of the CDR3: TGTGCCAGCAGCTTAGGAGGGGACAGGGGGTATGATACGCAGTATTTT.

V is TRBV4-1 and J is TRBJ2-6; 7 bases fit TRBD1. J was trimmed by 0 bases and V by 4 bases; bases with no gene match: 15. Germline V CDR1 and CDR2: MGHRA, YSYEKL. The CDR3 runs 20 residues. The CDR3 DNA sequence: TGCGCCAGCAGCCCCCGGGACAGAGCCCAGACCCTCTCTGGGGCCAACGTCCTGACTTTC. It is translated as CASSPRDRAQTLSGANVLTF.

This chain uses TRBV3-1 (or the pseudogene TRBV3-2) with TRBJ1-1, with 9 bases identical to TRBD1. The germline V gene has CDR1 LGHDT and CDR2 YNNKEL (reference sequence). The V segment lost 4 bases and the J segment 6 bases; nucleotides outside the gene matches: 12. CDR3 length: 16 residues. The CDR3, as DNA: TGTGCCAGCAGCCGTACCGGGACAGGGCAGGATGCTGAAGCTTTCTTT. Residues: CASSRTGTGQDAEAFF.

The V and J genes are TRBV28 and TRBJ1-2, with TRBD1 identical over 8 bases. The CDR3 sequence is 16 residues long. Germline trimming cut 1 base from V and 1 base from J; bases unmatched to any gene: 5. The germline V gene encodes CDR1 MDHEN and CDR2 SYDVKM. The CDR3 protein is CASSLSGGQGNYGYTF. The CDR3 DNA sequence: TGTGCCAGCAGTTTATCTGGAGGACAGGGTAACTATGGCTACACCTTC.

The count of this clone is one. This rearrangement joins TRBV28 to TRBJ2-3; 8 nucleotides align to TRBD2. The germline V gene has CDR1 MDHEN and CDR2 SYDVKM. V was clipped by 10 bases and J by 1 base; unmatched bases: 10. The CDR3 contains 15 residues. The CDR3 sequence is CATFPRRGGTDTQYF. Written as DNA, the CDR3 is TGTGCCACCTTCCCCCGGCGGGGGGGCACAGATACGCAGTATTTT. The variable domain in full, completed from reference TRBV28 and TRBJ2-3, reads DVKVTQSSRYLVKRTGEKVFLECVQDMDHENMFWYRQDPGLGLRLIYFSYDVKMKEKGDIPEGYSVSREKKERFSLILESASTNQTSMYLCATFPRRGGTDTQYFGPGTRLTVL.

CDR3 bases: TGTGCCAGCAGTCGAGCCCTCGGGACAGACTACTACGAGCAGTACGTC. This sequence encodes CASSRALGTDYYEQYV. The V call is TRBV6-2 or TRBV6-3, the J call TRBJ2-7, with 7 bases fitting TRBD1. This CDR3 region has 16 residues. V lost 5 bases to trimming and J lost 3 bases; unmatched junction nucleotides: 13. Germline V gene sequence: CDR1 MNHEY, CDR2 SVGEGT.

The CDR3 spells CASRGSPTQYF. Written as DNA, the CDR3 is TGTGCCAGCAGAGGTAGCCCGACCCAGTACTTC. The gene calls are TRBV2 and TRBJ2-5; D call uncertain. CDR1 SNHLY and CDR2 FYNNEI come from the germline V gene. The V and J ends lost 6 bases and 7 bases respectively, with 9 bases between them. There are 11 residues in the CDR3.

The rearrangement joins TRBV7-3 to TRBJ2-3; 10 nucleotides line up with TRBD2. CDR1 and CDR2 from the germline V gene are SGHTA and FQGTGA. The CDR3 runs 16 residues. Unmatched junction bases numbered 4, after V lost 2 bases and J lost 2 bases. The CDR3 sequence: CASSLAGTSDTDTQYF. For the CDR3, the DNA is TGTGCCAGCAGCTTAGCCGGGACTAGCGACACAGATACGCAGTATTTT.

The J gene is TRBJ2-2, the V gene TRBV3-1 (or the pseudogene TRBV3-2), with TRBD1 matching over 8 bases. V was clipped by 10 bases and J by 7 bases; unmatched bases: 11. CDR3 size: 14 residues. CDR1 and CDR2 (germline): LGHDT, YNNKEL (reference sequence). The CDR3 coding sequence is TGTGCCACCGGCCCCACAGGGGGTGGCGGGGAGCTGTTTTTT. Translating gives CATGPTGGGGELFF.